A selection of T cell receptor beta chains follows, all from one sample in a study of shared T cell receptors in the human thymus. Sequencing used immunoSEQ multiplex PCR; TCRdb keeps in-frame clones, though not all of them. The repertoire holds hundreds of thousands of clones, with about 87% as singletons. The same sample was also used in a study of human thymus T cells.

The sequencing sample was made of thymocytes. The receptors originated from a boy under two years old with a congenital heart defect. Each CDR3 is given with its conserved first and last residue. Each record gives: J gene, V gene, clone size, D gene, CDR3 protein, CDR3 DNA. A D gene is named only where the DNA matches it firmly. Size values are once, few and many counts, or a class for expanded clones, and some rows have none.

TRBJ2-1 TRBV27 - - CASSLPGGDEQFF TGTGCCAGCAGTTTACCGGGGGGCGATGAGCAGTTCTTC
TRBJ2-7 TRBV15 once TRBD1 CATSKPGGTYEQYF TGTGCCACCAGCAAGCCAGGGGGTACCTACGAGCAGTACTTC
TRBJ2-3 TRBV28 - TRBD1 CASSLKTGVHTDTQYF TGTGCCAGCAGTTTAAAAACAGGGGTCCACACAGATACGCAGTATTTT
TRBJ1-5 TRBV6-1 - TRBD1 CASSEKTGRFSNQPQHF TGTGCCAGCAGTGAAAAGACAGGGAGGTTTAGCAATCAGCCCCAGCATTTT
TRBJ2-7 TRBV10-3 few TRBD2 CAVSDYLAGPNGAYEQYF TGTGCCGTATCAGACTACCTAGCGGGCCCTAATGGTGCCTACGAGCAGTACTTC
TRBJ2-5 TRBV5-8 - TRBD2 CASSSQLAGTQETQYF TGTGCCAGCAGCTCACAACTAGCGGGGACTCAAGAGACCCAGTACTTC
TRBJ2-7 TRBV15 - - CATSRGFRALYEQYF TGTGCCACCAGCAGAGGGTTCCGAGCTCTCTACGAGCAGTACTTC
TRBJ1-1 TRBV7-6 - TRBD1 CASSLMGQGQPEAFF TGTGCCAGCAGCTTAATGGGACAGGGGCAACCTGAAGCTTTCTTT
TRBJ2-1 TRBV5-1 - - CASSLDFIRVSYNEQFF TGCGCCAGCAGCTTGGACTTTATCCGGGTATCATACAATGAGCAGTTCTTC
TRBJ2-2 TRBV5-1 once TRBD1 CASSFQGQVGGELFF TGCGCCAGCAGCTTTCAAGGACAGGTTGGCGGGGAGCTGTTTTTT
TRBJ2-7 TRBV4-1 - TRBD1 CASSQIHRTGNYEQYF TGCGCCAGCAGCCAAATCCACCGGACAGGGAACTACGAGCAGTACTTC
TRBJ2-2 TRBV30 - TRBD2 CAWSVRLAGGYGELFF TGTGCCTGGAGTGTACGACTAGCGGGAGGGTACGGGGAGCTGTTTTTT
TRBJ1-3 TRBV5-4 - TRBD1 CASSSETGGNTIYF TGTGCCAGCAGCTCAGAGACAGGGGGAAACACCATATATTTT
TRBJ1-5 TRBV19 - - CASSIQGSQPQHF TGTGCCAGTAGTATACAGGGCTCTCAGCCCCAGCATTTT
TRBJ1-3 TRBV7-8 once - CASSLEPRTGNTIYF TGTGCCAGCAGCTTAGAACCTAGGACTGGAAACACCATATATTTT
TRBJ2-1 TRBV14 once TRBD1 CASSLCHTQGSYNEQFF TGTGCCAGCAGCCTCTGCCATACACAGGGGTCCTACAATGAGCAGTTCTTC
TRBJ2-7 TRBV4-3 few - CASSPSPRRRYGYEQYF TGCGCCAGCAGCCCGTCCCCCCGGCGGCGATACGGCTACGAGCAGTACTTC
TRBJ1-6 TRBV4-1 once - CASSQDGLSISPLHF TGCGCCAGCAGCCAAGATGGACTTTCAATTTCACCCCTCCACTTT
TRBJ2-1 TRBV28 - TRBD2 CASRRLAGPYNEQFF TGTGCCAGCAGGCGACTAGCGGGACCCTACAATGAGCAGTTCTTC
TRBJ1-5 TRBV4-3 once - CASSQEGRGQPQHF TGCGCCAGCAGCCAAGAGGGGAGGGGACAGCCCCAGCATTTT
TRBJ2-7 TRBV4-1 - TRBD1 CASSQGPGTVTYEQYF TGCGCCAGCAGCCAAGGCCCGGGGACAGTGACCTACGAGCAGTACTTC
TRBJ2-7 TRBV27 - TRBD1 CASSRTGDFLVQYF TGTGCCAGCAGCCGGACAGGGGATTTTTTGGTGCAGTACTTC
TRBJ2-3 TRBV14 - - CASSQDNTDTQYF TGTGCCAGCAGCCAAGACAACACAGATACGCAGTATTTT
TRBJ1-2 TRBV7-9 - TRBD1 CASSWGDRVNYGYTF TGTGCCAGCAGCTGGGGGGACAGGGTGAACTATGGCTACACCTTC
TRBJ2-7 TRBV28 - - CASYGRTYEQYF TGTGCCAGCTACGGGAGAACCTACGAGCAGTACTTC
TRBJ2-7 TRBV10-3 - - CAIREETNPYEQYF TGTGCCATCAGGGAAGAAACTAATCCCTACGAGCAGTACTTC
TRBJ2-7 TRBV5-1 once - CASSLDRTYEQYF TGCGCCAGCAGCTTAGACAGGACCTACGAGCAGTACTTC
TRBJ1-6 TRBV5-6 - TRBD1 CASSFGTGTSPLHF TGTGCCAGCAGCTTCGGGACAGGGACTTCACCCCTCCACTTT
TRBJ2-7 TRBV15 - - CATSRDRRGTYEQYF TGTGCCACCAGCAGAGATCGTCGGGGGACCTACGAGCAGTACTTC